A selection of T cell receptor beta chains follows, all from one sample in a study of graft-versus-host responses after intestinal transplantation. The assay was immunoSEQ multiplex PCR, and TCRdb's table has in-frame clones only and misses some. The sample includes approximately 97,000 clones, 75% to 95% of them seen just once. Their antigen targets remain unknown. The sample was unstimulated CD4+ T cells sorted from spleen or lymph node cells, taken before transplant. The receptors stem from a human donor who was the organ donor for an intestinal transplant. Both conserved end residues are part of each CDR3. A D gene is named only where the DNA matches it firmly. Clone size is not always given. Where it is, it says once, few, many or a class for expanded clones.

cdr3_nt	cdr3_aa	v_call	d_call	clone_size	j_call
TGTGCCAGCAGCCAAGCCCCTAGCGGGATCTACACCGGGGAGCTGTTTTTT	CASSQAPSGIYTGELFF	TRBV14	TRBD2	NA	TRBJ2-2
TGCGCCAGCAGCCAAGATTATCGGGGAGTGGGAAAACTGTTTTTT	CASSQDYRGVGKLFF	TRBV4-3	NA	NA	TRBJ1-4
TGTGCCACCAAGAGGACAGGGCCCTTGGATGGCTACACCTTC	CATKRTGPLDGYTF	TRBV6-5	TRBD1	NA	TRBJ1-2
TGTGCCAGCAGCTTAGTAGCGGGGGGGAGGAGTAATGAGCAGTTCTTC	CASSLVAGGRSNEQFF	TRBV7-2	TRBD2	NA	TRBJ2-1
TGTGCCAGCAGTACAACCCCCGGGACAGCCTATAATTCACCCCTCCACTTT	CASSTTPGTAYNSPLHF	TRBV27	TRBD1	NA	TRBJ1-6
TGTGCCAGCAGCGACGGACAGGGGGCGTATGGCTACACCTTC	CASSDGQGAYGYTF	TRBV4-2	TRBD1	once	TRBJ1-2
TGCGCCAGCAGCCCGTACTCAGCGGGGGGGCGCAATGAGCAGTTCTTC	CASSPYSAGGRNEQFF	TRBV5-1	TRBD2	NA	TRBJ2-1
TGTGCCAGCAGCTTCCCTCTACAGCGCCAGGGGACTGAAGCTTTCTTT	CASSFPLQRQGTEAFF	TRBV5-6	NA	NA	TRBJ1-1
TGTGCCAGCAGCGACAGGGGAGGCTATGGCTACACCTTC	CASSDRGGYGYTF	TRBV5-5	TRBD1	NA	TRBJ1-2
TGTGCCAGTAGTATGAGTGCTCATGGCTACACCTTC	CASSMSAHGYTF	TRBV19	NA	NA	TRBJ1-2
TGTGCCAGCAGTCTACAGGGGATTCAGAACACTGAAGCTTTCTTT	CASSLQGIQNTEAFF	TRBV6-5	TRBD1	NA	TRBJ1-1
TGTGCCAGCAGCAAACGAGCCCTCGAGCAGTACTTC	CASSKRALEQYF	TRBV7-2	NA	NA	TRBJ2-7
TGCGCCAGCAGCGGCCCAGGAAGGACAGGGGTTAACGAGCAGTACTTC	CASSGPGRTGVNEQYF	TRBV4-1	TRBD1	NA	TRBJ2-7
TGTGCCAGCAAAGGTAGTCACACAGAAAACTATGGCTACACCTTC	CASKGSHTENYGYTF	TRBV6-4	NA	NA	TRBJ1-2
TGTGCCAGCAGCGTAGAACCCGGCGGGACAGGGAGCCGCGAGCAGTACTTC	CASSVEPGGTGSREQYF	TRBV9	TRBD1	NA	TRBJ2-7
TGTGCCAGCAGCCTCCCGCTAGCGGCAGCTAACACCGGGGAGCTGTTTTTT	CASSLPLAAANTGELFF	TRBV13	TRBD2	NA	TRBJ2-2
TGCGCCAGCAGCCAAGCGCCCCCGGGAGGAGACATGTACAATGAGCAGTTCTTC	CASSQAPPGGDMYNEQFF	TRBV4-3	TRBD2	NA	TRBJ2-1
TGTGCCAGCAGTTCTACCGGGACAGGGAGGACTGAAGCTTTCTTT	CASSSTGTGRTEAFF	TRBV6-1	TRBD1	NA	TRBJ1-1